This entry lists 14 T cell receptor beta chains sequenced from one sample in a study of shared clonotypes between healthy human individuals. As defined, naive CD8 cells were CD45RO-negative and positively selected for CCR7, with terminally differentiated effector memory CD45RA+ cells excluded. Clones were read by immunoSEQ multiplex PCR, and TCRdb kept only the in-frame ones, dropping some. Among around 1.9 million clones, 85% to 95% were seen once, and the ten largest hold roughly 1.7%. Sample: naive CD8+ T cells from PBMCs. Receptor source: a man aged 18 to 29 in good health. Some clones in this sample may be carry-over from other donors' samples.

The V and J genes are TRBV27 and TRBJ2-1, with 10 bases that match TRBD1. The germline V gene encodes CDR1 MNHEY and CDR2 SMNVEV (reference sequence). Unmatched junction bases numbered 2, after V lost 4 bases and J lost 8 bases. The CDR3 runs 13 residues. This CDR3 is CASSSGTGDEQFF. Written as DNA, the CDR3 is TGTGCCAGCAGTTCCGGGACAGGGGATGAGCAGTTCTTC.

V is TRBV10-1 and J is TRBJ2-1; the D is unclear. Trimming left V 1 base short and J 7 bases short, with 8 bases between. The CDR3 has 13 residues. The germline V gene encodes CDR1 WNHNN and CDR2 SYGVQD (reference sequence). Here the CDR3 reads CASSELRKNEQFF. In DNA form, the CDR3 reads TGCGCCAGCAGTGAGTTGAGAAAAAATGAGCAGTTCTTC.

The rearrangement uses TRBV28 and TRBJ1-2; 10 nucleotides agree with TRBD1. The germline gives CDR1 MDHEN, CDR2 SYDVKM. The CDR3 is made up of 14 amino acids. V lost 6 bases, J lost 6 bases, and 7 bases stayed unmatched. For the CDR3, the DNA is TGTGCCAGCAGGTTGACAGGGGGCGCGGATGGCTACACCTTC. It specifies CASRLTGGADGYTF.

The V and J genes are TRBV6-5 and TRBJ1-3; 8 bases match TRBD1. CDR1 is MNHEY and CDR2 is SVGAGI in the germline V gene. V lost 5 bases to trimming and J lost 0 bases; unmatched junction nucleotides: 3. The CDR3 covers 15 residues. The CDR3 region is CASSPTGGSGNTIYF. CDR3 nucleotide sequence: TGTGCCAGCAGTCCCACAGGGGGCTCTGGAAACACCATATATTTT.

Points on this clone: In the same sample, other DNA sequences code for this CDR3. CDR3 protein: CASSEFRYNEQFF. The CDR3 region has the DNA TGCGCCAGCAGTGAATTCAGGTACAATGAGCAGTTCTTC. This chain joins TRBV10-1 and TRBJ2-1, with no clear D. The germline CDR1 and CDR2 sequences are WNHNN and SYGVQD (reference sequence). This CDR3 spans 13 amino acids. Trimming took off 3 bases at V and 4 bases at J, with 7 bases between the two ends.

This rearrangement joins TRBV2 to TRBJ1-5; unclear D gene. Trimming removed 8 bases at V and 1 base at J, with 21 bases between. CDR3 length equals 17 residues. Germline CDR1 reads SNHLY; CDR2 reads FYNNEI. The CDR3 is CASPSKEELRSNQPQHF. CDR3 DNA sequence: TGTGCCAGCCCTTCAAAAGAGGAGCTTCGGAGCAATCAGCCCCAGCATTTT.

This rearrangement joins TRBV2 to TRBJ1-1, with 7 bases fitting TRBD1. Germline assignment: CDR1 SNHLY and CDR2 FYNNEI. The CDR3 covers 15 residues. V was pared by 3 bases and J by 3 bases, with 7 bases of the junction left unmatched. The DNA of the CDR3 is TGTGCCAGCAGTGATCTGACAGGGTGGGACACTGAAGCTTTCTTT. Residues: CASSDLTGWDTEAFF.

This chain uses TRBV6-5 with TRBJ2-1, with TRBD2 matching over 9 bases. Losses at the gene ends were 6 bases for V and 1 base for J; bases not matched to a gene: 4. Germline V gives CDR1 MNHEY, CDR2 SVGAGI. This CDR3 spans 15 amino acids. DNA of the CDR3: TGTGCCAGCAGCCCAGCGGGAGGTTCCTACAATGAGCAGTTCTTC. Translated: CASSPAGGSYNEQFF.

This chain joins TRBV25-1 and TRBJ1-5; TRBD1 might be the D (6 bases). Germline CDR1 MGHDK, CDR2 SYGVNS. Trimming cost V 4 bases and J 9 bases, with 16 bases left between them. The CDR3 is 14 residues long. CDR3: CASSGGGPFGPQHF. The DNA of the CDR3 is TGTGCCAGCAGTGGGGGGGGCCCCTTTGGGCCCCAGCATTTT. The whole variable domain, remainder taken from reference TRBV25-1 and TRBJ1-5, is EADIYQTPRYLVIGTGKKITLECSQTMGHDKMYWYQQDPGMELHLIHYSYGVNSTEKGDLSSESTVSRIRTEHFPLTLESARPSHTSQYLCASSGGGPFGPQHFGDGTRLSIL.

J is TRBJ2-7 and V is TRBV28, with D possibly matching TRBD2 (6 bases). The germline V gene has CDR1 MDHEN and CDR2 SYDVKM. Trimming shortened V by 2 bases and J by 2 bases, and 7 bases separated the two germline ends. There are 13 residues in the CDR3. CDR3 nucleotides: TGTGCCAGCAGTTTAATAGCGGCCTACGAGCAGTACTTC. Its protein product is CASSLIAAYEQYF.

V and J are TRBV27 and TRBJ2-1, with 12 bases fitting TRBD1. Trimming took 3 bases from V and 6 from J; bases not matched to a gene: 6. The CDR3 covers 16 residues. The germline CDR1 and CDR2 sequences are MNHEY and SMNVEV (reference sequence). For the CDR3, the DNA is TGTGCCAGCAGTTTTCTTTGGGACAGGGGGCTCAATGAGCAGTTCTTC. This codes for CASSFLWDRGLNEQFF.

The chain employs TRBV27 and TRBJ2-3; unclear D gene. Trimming left V 10 bases short and J 3 bases short, with 17 bases between. The germline gives CDR1 MNHEY, CDR2 SMNVEV (reference sequence). CDR3 length: 14 residues. The CDR3 loop reads CATSQAIGTDTQYF. The DNA of the CDR3 is TGTGCCACCAGCCAGGCTATCGGTACAGATACGCAGTATTTT.

The chain joins TRBV29-1 to TRBJ1-2; 8 nucleotides line up with TRBD1. V was clipped by 3 bases and J by 4 bases; unmatched bases: 7. The V gene's germline CDR1 is SQVTM and CDR2 ANQGSEA. This CDR3 has 14 residues. CDR3 in amino acids: CSVETGDLGYGYTF. The CDR3 DNA reads TGCAGCGTTGAGACAGGGGATCTGGGCTATGGCTACACCTTC.

The rearrangement links TRBV2 to TRBJ2-7; D is uncertain. The V gene lost 3 bases and the J gene lost 2 bases, with 14 bases spanning the gap. Germline V gives CDR1 SNHLY, CDR2 FYNNEI. The CDR3 is 15 residues long. The CDR3: CASSDPPEGTYEQYF. CDR3 bases: TGTGCCAGCAGTGATCCCCCTGAAGGCACCTACGAGCAGTACTTC. Together with reference TRBV2 and TRBJ2-7, the CDR3 gives the full variable domain: EPEVTQTPSHQVTQMGQEVILRCVPISNHLYFYWYRQILGQKVEFLVSFYNNEISEKSEIFDDQFSVERPDGSNFTLKIRSTKLEDSAMYFCASSDPPEGTYEQYFGPGTRLTVT.